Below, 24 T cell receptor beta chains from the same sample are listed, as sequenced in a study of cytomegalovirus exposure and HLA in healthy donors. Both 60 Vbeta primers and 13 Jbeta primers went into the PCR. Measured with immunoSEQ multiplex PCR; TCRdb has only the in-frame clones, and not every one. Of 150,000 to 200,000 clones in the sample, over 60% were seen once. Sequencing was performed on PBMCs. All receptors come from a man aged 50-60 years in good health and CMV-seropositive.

The CDR3 nucleotides read TGCGCCAGCAGCTTGGAAGGTCCAGGGAACCAAGAGACCCAGTACTTC. Protein: CASSLEGPGNQETQYF. The chain joins TRBV5-1 to TRBJ2-5, with a tentative D call TRBD1 (5 bases). The ends were cut back, 0 bases at V and 0 bases at J, with 12 bases in the middle. From germline, CDR1 is SGHRS and CDR2 YFSETQ. This CDR3 has 16 residues.

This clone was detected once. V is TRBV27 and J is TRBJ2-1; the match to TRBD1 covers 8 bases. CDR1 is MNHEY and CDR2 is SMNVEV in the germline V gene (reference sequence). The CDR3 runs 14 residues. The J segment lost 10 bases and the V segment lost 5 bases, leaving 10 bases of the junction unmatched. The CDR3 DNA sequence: TGTGCCAGCAGTCCGTACCGACAGGGGTACGAGCAGTTCTTC. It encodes CASSPYRQGYEQFF.

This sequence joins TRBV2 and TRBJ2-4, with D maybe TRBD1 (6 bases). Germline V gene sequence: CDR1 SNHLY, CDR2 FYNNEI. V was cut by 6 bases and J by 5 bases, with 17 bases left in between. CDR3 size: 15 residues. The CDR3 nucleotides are TGTGCCAGCAGGCCACAGGGTACCCTCCAAAACATTCAGTACTTC. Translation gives CASRPQGTLQNIQYF.

As DNA, the CDR3 is TGTGCCAGCAGTGAACACTGGCGGGGGCGCACAGATACGCAGTATTTT. Its protein is CASSEHWRGRTDTQYF. The V and J genes are TRBV25-1 and TRBJ2-3, with D tentatively TRBD2 (7 bases). This CDR3 is built from 16 residues. CDR1 is MGHDK, CDR2 SYGVNS, per germline. Trimming took 2 bases from V and 1 from J, leaving 13 bases between them.

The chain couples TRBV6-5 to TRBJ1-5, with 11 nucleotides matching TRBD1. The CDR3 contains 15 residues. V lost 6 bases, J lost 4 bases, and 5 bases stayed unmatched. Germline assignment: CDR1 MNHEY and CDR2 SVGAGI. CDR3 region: CASRGTGGSNQPQHF. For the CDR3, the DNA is TGTGCCAGCAGGGGGACAGGGGGATCAAATCAGCCCCAGCATTTT.

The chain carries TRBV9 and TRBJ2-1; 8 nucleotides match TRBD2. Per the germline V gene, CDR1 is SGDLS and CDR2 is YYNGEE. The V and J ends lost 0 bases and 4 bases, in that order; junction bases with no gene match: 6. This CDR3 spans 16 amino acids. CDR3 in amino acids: CASSVVASGFYNEQFF. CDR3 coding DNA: TGTGCCAGCAGCGTAGTCGCTAGCGGGTTTTACAATGAGCAGTTCTTC. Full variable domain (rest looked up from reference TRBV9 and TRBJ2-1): DSGVTQTPKHLITATGQRVTLRCSPRSGDLSVYWYQQSLDQGLQFLIQYYNGEERAKGNILERFSAQQFPDLHSELNLSSLELGDSALYFCASSVVASGFYNEQFFGPGTRLTVL.

CDR3 DNA sequence: TGTGCCAGCAGTGACTCGTCAGGTAGCGGGGAGCTGTTTTTT. It encodes CASSDSSGSGELFF. The chain has TRBV6-4 and TRBJ2-2; the D is unclear. Trimming took off 0 bases at V and 7 bases at J, with 9 bases between the two ends. CDR1 MRHNA and CDR2 SNTAGT come from the germline V gene. The CDR3 covers 14 residues.

This chain's CDR3 is CSVELFSGANVLTF. For the CDR3, the DNA is TGCAGCGTTGAACTGTTCTCTGGGGCCAACGTCCTGACTTTC. The chain is built from TRBV29-1 and TRBJ2-6; the D is unclear. Germline assignment: CDR1 SQVTM and CDR2 ANQGSEA. Trimming stripped 2 bases from V and 0 bases from J, with 5 bases between. The CDR3 is 14 residues long. The complete variable domain, with remaining parts taken from reference TRBV29-1 and TRBJ2-6, reads SAVISQKPSRDICQRGTSLTIQCQVDSQVTMMFWYRQQPGQSLTLIATANQGSEATYESGFVIDKFPISRPNLTFSTLTVSNMSPEDSSIYLCSVELFSGANVLTFGAGSRLTVL.

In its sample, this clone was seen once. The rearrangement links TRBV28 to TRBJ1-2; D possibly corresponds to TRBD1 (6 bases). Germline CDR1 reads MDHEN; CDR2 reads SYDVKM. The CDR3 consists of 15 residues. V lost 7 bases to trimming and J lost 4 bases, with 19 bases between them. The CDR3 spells CASNHGGGAIYGYTF. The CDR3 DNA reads TGTGCCAGCAACCACGGTGGGGGGGCTATCTATGGCTACACCTTC.

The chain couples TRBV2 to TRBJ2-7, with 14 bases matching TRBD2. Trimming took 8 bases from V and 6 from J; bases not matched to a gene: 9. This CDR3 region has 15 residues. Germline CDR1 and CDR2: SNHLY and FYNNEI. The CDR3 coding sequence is TGTGCCAGCCGAGGGACTAGCGGGGGCTTCGGCGAGCAGTACTTC. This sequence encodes CASRGTSGGFGEQYF.

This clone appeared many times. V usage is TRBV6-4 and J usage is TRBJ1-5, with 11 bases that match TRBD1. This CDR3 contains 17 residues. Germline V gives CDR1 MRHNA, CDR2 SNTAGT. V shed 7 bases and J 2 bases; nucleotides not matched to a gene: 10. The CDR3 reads CASTRDRGEKGNQPQHF. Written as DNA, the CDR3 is TGTGCCAGCACCAGGGACAGGGGGGAGAAGGGCAATCAGCCCCAGCATTTT.

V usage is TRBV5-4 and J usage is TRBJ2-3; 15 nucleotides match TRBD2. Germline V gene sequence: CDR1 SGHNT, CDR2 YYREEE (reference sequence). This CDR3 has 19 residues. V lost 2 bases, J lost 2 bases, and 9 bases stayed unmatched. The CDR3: CASSLSYGLAGGPTDTQYF. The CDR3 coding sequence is TGTGCCAGCAGCTTATCATACGGACTAGCGGGGGGGCCCACAGATACGCAGTATTTT.

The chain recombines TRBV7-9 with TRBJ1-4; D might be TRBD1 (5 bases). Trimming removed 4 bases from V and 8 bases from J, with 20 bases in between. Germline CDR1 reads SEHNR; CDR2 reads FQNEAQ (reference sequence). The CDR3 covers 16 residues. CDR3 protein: CASSSPSGTFGEKLFF. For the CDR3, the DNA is TGTGCCAGCAGCTCTCCTAGCGGGACCTTTGGGGAAAAACTGTTTTTT. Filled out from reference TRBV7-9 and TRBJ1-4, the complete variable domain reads DTGVSQNPRHKITKRGQNVTFRCDPISEHNRLYWYRQTLGQGPEFLTYFQNEAQLEKSRLLSDRFSAERPKGSFSTLEIQRTEQGDSAMYLCASSSPSGTFGEKLFFGSGTQLSVL.

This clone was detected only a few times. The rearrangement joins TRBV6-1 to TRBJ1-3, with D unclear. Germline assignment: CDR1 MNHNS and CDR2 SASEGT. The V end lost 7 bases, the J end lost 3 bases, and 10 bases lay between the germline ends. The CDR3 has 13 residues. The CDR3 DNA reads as TGTGCCAGCAACCACAGAGATGGAAACACCATATATTTT. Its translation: CASNHRDGNTIYF.

CDR3 nucleotide sequence: TGTGCCACCAGCAAGGGGGTGGGCCCGCCCCAGCATTTT. This gives the protein CATSKGVGPPQHF. The rearrangement links TRBV15 to TRBJ1-5, with D perhaps TRBD1 (6 bases). V was cut by 4 bases and J by 9 bases, with 13 bases left in between. The V gene's germline CDR1 is LNHNV and CDR2 YYDKDF (reference sequence). The length of the CDR3 is 13 residues. Together with reference TRBV15 and TRBJ1-5, the CDR3 gives the full variable domain: DAMVIQNPRYQVTQFGKPVTLSCSQTLNHNVMYWYQQKSSQAPKLLFHYYDKDFNNEADTPDNFQSRRPNTSFCFLDIRSPGLGDTAMYLCATSKGVGPPQHFGDGTRLSIL.

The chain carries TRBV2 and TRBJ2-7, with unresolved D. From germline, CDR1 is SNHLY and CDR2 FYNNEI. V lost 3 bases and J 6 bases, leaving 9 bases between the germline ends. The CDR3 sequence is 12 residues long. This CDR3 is CASSDQAREQYF. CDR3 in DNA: TGTGCCAGCAGTGACCAGGCCCGCGAGCAGTACTTC.

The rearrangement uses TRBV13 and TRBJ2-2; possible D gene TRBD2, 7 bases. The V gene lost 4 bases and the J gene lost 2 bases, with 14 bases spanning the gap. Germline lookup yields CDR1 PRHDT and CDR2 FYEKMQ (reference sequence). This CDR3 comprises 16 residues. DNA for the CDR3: TGTGCCAGCAGCTCCACGGGGGGCGATAACACCGGGGAGCTGTTTTTT. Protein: CASSSTGGDNTGELFF. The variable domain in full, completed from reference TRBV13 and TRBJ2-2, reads AAGVIQSPRHLIKEKRETATLKCYPIPRHDTVYWYQQGPGQDPQFLISFYEKMQSDKGSIPDRFSAQQFSDYHSELNMSSLELGDSALYFCASSSTGGDNTGELFFGEGSRLTVL.

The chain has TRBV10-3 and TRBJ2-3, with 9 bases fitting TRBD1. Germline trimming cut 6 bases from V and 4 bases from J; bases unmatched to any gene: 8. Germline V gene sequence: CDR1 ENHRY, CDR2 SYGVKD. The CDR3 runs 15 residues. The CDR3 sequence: CAIRGDRAAADTQYF. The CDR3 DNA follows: TGTGCCATCAGGGGGGACAGGGCGGCAGCAGATACGCAGTATTTT.

CDR3 sequence (DNA): TGCGCCAGCAGCTGGGGGACTAGCGGGGCCTACGAGCAGTACTTC. Protein product: CASSWGTSGAYEQYF. This sequence joins TRBV5-1 and TRBJ2-7; 13 bases fit TRBD2. Germline CDR1 SGHRS, CDR2 YFSETQ. The CDR3 has 15 amino acids. The V segment lost 3 bases and the J segment 2 bases; nucleotides outside the gene matches: 2.

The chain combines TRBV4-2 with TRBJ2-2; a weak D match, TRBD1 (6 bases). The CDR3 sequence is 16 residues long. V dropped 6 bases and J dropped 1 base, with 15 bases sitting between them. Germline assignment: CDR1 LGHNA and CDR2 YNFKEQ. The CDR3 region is CASRQSGTKNTGELFF. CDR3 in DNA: TGTGCCAGCAGACAATCCGGGACAAAGAACACCGGGGAGCTGTTTTTT.

CDR3 region: CASSLIGGQDIYEAFF. As DNA, the CDR3 is TGTGCCAGCAGTTTAATCGGGGGACAGGACATTTATGAAGCTTTCTTT. V gene TRBV28 combines with J gene TRBJ1-1; 8 nucleotides agree with TRBD1. This CDR3 has 16 residues. Trimming cost V 2 bases and J 7 bases; bases outside gene matches: 12. The germline V gene has CDR1 MDHEN and CDR2 SYDVKM.

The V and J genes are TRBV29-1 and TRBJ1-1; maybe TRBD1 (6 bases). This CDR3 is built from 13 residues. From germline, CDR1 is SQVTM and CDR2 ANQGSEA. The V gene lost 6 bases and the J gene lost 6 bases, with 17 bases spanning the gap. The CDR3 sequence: CSVTQGSLPEAFF. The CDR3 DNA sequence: TGCAGCGTCACTCAGGGGAGTTTACCTGAAGCTTTCTTT.

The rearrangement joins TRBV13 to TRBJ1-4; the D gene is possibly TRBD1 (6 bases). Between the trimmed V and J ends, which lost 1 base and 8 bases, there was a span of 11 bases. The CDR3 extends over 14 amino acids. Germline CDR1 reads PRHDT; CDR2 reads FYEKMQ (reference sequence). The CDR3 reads CASSLEGDSEKLFF. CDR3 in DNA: TGTGCCAGCAGCTTAGAGGGGGATAGCGAAAAACTGTTTTTT.

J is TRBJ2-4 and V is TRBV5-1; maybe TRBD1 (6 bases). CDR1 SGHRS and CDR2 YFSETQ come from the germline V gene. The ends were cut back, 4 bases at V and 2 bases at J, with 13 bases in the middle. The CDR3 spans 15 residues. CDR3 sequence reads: CASSQGFTTKNIQYF. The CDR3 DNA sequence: TGCGCCAGCAGCCAGGGGTTTACAACCAAAAACATTCAGTACTTC.